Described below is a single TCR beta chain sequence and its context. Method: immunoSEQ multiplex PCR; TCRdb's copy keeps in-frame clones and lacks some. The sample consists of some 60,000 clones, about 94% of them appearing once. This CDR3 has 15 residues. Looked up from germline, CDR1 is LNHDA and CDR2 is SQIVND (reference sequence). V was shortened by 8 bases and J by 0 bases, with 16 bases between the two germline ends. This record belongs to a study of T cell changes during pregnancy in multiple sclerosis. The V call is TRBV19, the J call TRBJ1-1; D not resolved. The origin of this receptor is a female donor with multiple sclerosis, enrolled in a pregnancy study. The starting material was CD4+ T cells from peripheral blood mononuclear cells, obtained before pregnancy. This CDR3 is CASETRIGMNTEAFF. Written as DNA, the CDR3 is TGTGCCAGTGAGACCAGGATAGGAATGAACACTGAAGCTTTCTTT.